The 6 T cell receptor beta chains listed next were all sequenced from one sample in a study of T cells after yellow fever vaccination. TCRdb ran MiXCR on the 5' RACE reads and lists one entry per CDR3 protein. Among 550,000 to 750,000 distinct CDR3 sequences listed, roughly 12% were seen once. Here the sequenced sample was PBMCs, taken on the day of the yellow fever booster vaccination. Receptors originate from a man aged 25 to 40 who received the YFV17D yellow fever vaccine.

This chain joins TRBV7-9 and TRBJ2-3; 10 bases align to TRBD2. CDR1 and CDR2 from the germline V gene are SEHNR and FQNEAQ (reference sequence). The CDR3 has 16 amino acids. V was clipped by 3 bases and J by 4 bases; unmatched bases: 7. Here the CDR3 DNA reads TGTGCCAGCAGCTTTCCTAGCGGGAGAGCAGCAGATACGCAGTATTTT. Translation gives CASSFPSGRAADTQYF.

The chain recombines TRBV7-9 with TRBJ2-7, with no clear D. In germline, CDR1 is SEHNR, CDR2 FQNEAQ (reference sequence). The CDR3 is 15 amino acids. The V gene lost 1 base and the J gene lost 0 bases, with 10 bases spanning the gap. In DNA form, the CDR3 reads TGTGCCAGCAGCTTAGGTCCAGCGTTCTCCTACGAGCAGTACTTC. Protein: CASSLGPAFSYEQYF.

This clonotype has a handful of counts. This chain connects TRBV19 to TRBJ2-2; 9 nucleotides agree with TRBD2. Germline CDR1 and CDR2: LNHDA and SQIVND (reference sequence). Germline trimming cut 5 bases from V and 4 bases from J; bases unmatched to any gene: 5. The CDR3 is 15 amino acids. Written as DNA, the CDR3 is TGTGCCAGTAGTCCTCTTAGCGGGAGCACCGGGGAGCTGTTTTTT. Translating it yields CASSPLSGSTGELFF.

This clonotype has a handful of counts. This sequence joins TRBV13 and TRBJ2-7; D might be TRBD1 or TRBD2, each matching 5 bases. CDR3 size: 13 residues. Trimming pared 5 bases from V and 9 bases from J, leaving 17 bases between. The V gene's germline CDR1 is PRHDT and CDR2 FYEKMQ (reference sequence). CDR3 sequence (DNA): TGTGCCAGCAGCCCGGGACGGCCGTCTGGGCAGTACTTC. Amino acid sequence: CASSPGRPSGQYF.

The chain is built from TRBV29-1 and TRBJ1-2, with TRBD1 as a possible D gene (5 bases). Trimming cost V 2 bases and J 6 bases, with 13 bases left between them. CDR1 and CDR2 from the germline V gene are SQVTM and ANQGSEA. This CDR3 has 13 residues. In DNA form, the CDR3 reads TGCAGCGTTGAAAGAACACCGGGGGATGGCTACACCTTC. It is translated as CSVERTPGDGYTF.

The sample holds a few counts of this clonotype. The chain employs TRBV7-2 and TRBJ2-3; D might be TRBD2 (5 bases). V gave up 5 bases and J gave up 5 bases, with 20 bases separating them. Germline lookup yields CDR1 SGHTA and CDR2 FQGNSA. CDR3 length: 16 amino acids. The CDR3 DNA reads TGTGCCAGCAGCCTAAACCCCTTTAGGAGCGGAGATACGCAGTATTTT. Translated, it gives CASSLNPFRSGDTQYF.